Listed here are 31 T cell receptor beta chains from one sample, sequenced in a study of PD-L1 blockade in urothelial cancer. Time point of the sample: peripheral blood 6 weeks after treatment start. Here immunoSEQ multiplex PCR was the method, and the copy in TCRdb shows in-frame clones only, minus some. This table has about 51,000 clones, more than 70% appearing once. Sequencing was performed on PBMCs, taken around atezolizumab (anti-PD-L1) treatment. These receptors were collected from a man between 60 and 70 years old with urothelial cancer.

A note on this clone: The junction does not match germline at one end; this may be a read error. The rearrangement uses TRBV4-1 and TRBJ2-3; D ambiguous. Germline lookup yields CDR1 MGHRA and CDR2 YSYEKL. There are 13 residues in the CDR3. CDR3 in DNA: TGCGCCAGCAGCCCAGTCCCCACAAATACGCAGTATTTT. Translated: CASSPVPTNTQYF.

The DNA for the CDR3 is TGTGCCAGCAGCTTACTACGCGAAGCTTTCTTT. Translation: CASSLLREAFF. The V gene is TRBV7-9, the J gene TRBJ1-1; D gene ambiguous. The CDR3 sequence is 11 residues long. Germline values: CDR1 SEHNR, CDR2 FQNEAQ (reference sequence). Trimming shortened V by 2 bases and J by 8 bases, and 6 bases separated the two germline ends.

The chain recombines TRBV7-3 with TRBJ2-1; 8 bases match TRBD2. This CDR3 is built from 15 residues. CDR1 is SGHTA, CDR2 FQGTGA, per germline. With V trimmed by 5 bases and J by 3 bases, 6 bases remained unmatched. The chain's CDR3 is CASSPRTSNYNEQFF. CDR3 DNA sequence: TGTGCCAGCAGCCCTCGGACTAGCAACTACAATGAGCAGTTCTTC. Complete variable domain (other parts from reference TRBV7-3 and TRBJ2-1): GAGVSQTPSNKVTEKGKYVELRCDPISGHTALYWYRQSLGQGPEFLIYFQGTGAADDSGLPNDRFFAVRPEGSVSTLKIQRTERGDSAVYLCASSPRTSNYNEQFFGPGTRLTVL.

This clone was observed a single time. The chain employs TRBV6-5 and TRBJ2-2; D unclear. Looked up from germline, CDR1 is MNHEY and CDR2 is SVGAGI. CDR3 length: 14 amino acids. With 6 bases removed from V and 6 bases from J, the gap between germline ends came to 14 bases. This chain's CDR3 is CASSPFLGAGELFF. The DNA for the CDR3 is TGTGCCAGCAGCCCGTTCCTAGGAGCCGGGGAGCTGTTTTTT.

This chain joins TRBV7-9 and TRBJ2-4; the match to TRBD1 covers 7 bases. Trimming cost V 1 base and J 6 bases; bases outside gene matches: 0. Germline CDR1 reads SEHNR; CDR2 reads FQNEAQ (reference sequence). CDR3 length: 13 amino acids. The CDR3 sequence: CASSLGQGNIQYF. CDR3 coding DNA: TGTGCCAGCAGCTTAGGACAGGGAAACATTCAGTACTTC.

This clone was found a few times. This rearrangement joins TRBV5-5 to TRBJ1-1; D perhaps matches TRBD1 (6 bases). The CDR3 runs to 15 residues. Germline CDR1 and CDR2: SGHKS and YYEKEE (reference sequence). The V end lost 0 bases, the J end lost 4 bases, and 13 bases lay between the germline ends. The CDR3 is CASSLVGGRSTEAFF. As DNA, the CDR3 is TGTGCCAGCAGCTTGGTAGGGGGAAGGAGCACTGAAGCTTTCTTT.

The V gene is TRBV28, the J gene TRBJ1-1; perhaps TRBD1 as D (5 bases). The CDR3 is 15 amino acids. The germline V gene encodes CDR1 MDHEN and CDR2 SYDVKM. V was shortened by 6 bases and J by 0 bases, with 14 bases between the two germline ends. CDR3 sequence: CASSDNRRLNTEAFF. CDR3 sequence (DNA): TGTGCCAGCAGCGACAACAGGCGCCTGAACACTGAAGCTTTCTTT.

CDR3: CASVARDKGEYF. CDR3 nucleotides: TGTGCCAGCGTTGCCCGGGACAAAGGAGAGTATTTT. The J gene is TRBJ2-3, the V gene TRBV6-8, with a weak D call TRBD1 (6 bases). Trimming pared 8 bases from V and 13 bases from J, leaving 19 bases between. The CDR3 has 12 amino acids. Germline CDR1 and CDR2: MNHGY and SAAAGT.

The CDR3 region has the DNA TGTGCCAGCAGTGTAACGGGGAGCTACGAGCAGTACTTC. As protein: CASSVTGSYEQYF. The genes are TRBV2 and TRBJ2-7, with a tentative D call TRBD2 (5 bases). The ends were cut back, 4 bases at V and 3 bases at J, with 10 bases in the middle. Germline values: CDR1 SNHLY, CDR2 FYNNEI. The CDR3 runs to 13 residues. Supplemented by reference TRBV2 and TRBJ2-7, the full variable domain reads EPEVTQTPSHQVTQMGQEVILRCVPISNHLYFYWYRQILGQKVEFLVSFYNNEISEKSEIFDDQFSVERPDGSNFTLKIRSTKLEDSAMYFCASSVTGSYEQYFGPGTRLTVT.

The rearrangement uses TRBV18 and TRBJ1-6, with TRBD1 as a possible D gene (5 bases). The CDR3 is made up of 16 amino acids. Germline V gene sequence: CDR1 KGHSH, CDR2 LQKENI. V lost 2 bases and J 9 bases, leaving 17 bases between the germline ends. CDR3 nucleotide sequence: TGTGCCAGCTCACCAGCGGGACGATTAAGCAGTTCACCCCTCCACTTT. As protein: CASSPAGRLSSSPLHF. Drawing the rest from reference TRBV18 and TRBJ1-6, the complete variable domain is NAGVMQNPRHLVRRRGQEARLRCSPMKGHSHVYWYRQLPEEGLKFMVYLQKENIIDESGMPKERFSAEFPKEGPSILRIQQVVRGDSAAYFCASSPAGRLSSSPLHFGNGTRLTVT.

The gene calls are TRBV2 and TRBJ2-3; D is perhaps TRBD2 (6 bases). V was shortened by 7 bases and J by 6 bases, with 20 bases between the two germline ends. This CDR3 region has 15 residues. Germline CDR1 reads SNHLY; CDR2 reads FYNNEI. CDR3 DNA: TGTGCCAGCACCCCTGGGGGGACCGTCGCGGATACGCAGTATTTT. Protein product: CASTPGGTVADTQYF.

This rearrangement joins TRBV30 to TRBJ1-5, with D unclear. V was cut by 0 bases and J by 2 bases, with 5 bases left in between. Germline V lookup: CDR1 GTSNPN, CDR2 SVGIG (reference sequence). There are 13 residues in the CDR3. In DNA, the CDR3 is TGTGCCTGGAGTGTACGAGGCAATCAGCCCCAGCATTTT. Translating it yields CAWSVRGNQPQHF.

This chain uses TRBV2 with TRBJ2-7; TRBD1 agrees at 7 bases. The CDR3 has 14 amino acids. The germline gives CDR1 SNHLY, CDR2 FYNNEI. Trimming at V came to 8 bases and at J to 0 bases, leaving 7 bases not matched to a gene. The CDR3: CASRQGVSSYEQYF. CDR3 DNA sequence: TGTGCCAGCCGCCAGGGGGTGAGCTCCTACGAGCAGTACTTC.

J is TRBJ2-3 and V is TRBV6-1; 11 bases match TRBD2. The CDR3 covers 16 residues. The trim removed 2 bases at V and 3 bases at J, leaving 4 bases unmatched. CDR1 is MNHNS, CDR2 SASEGT, per germline. CDR3 in amino acids: CASSEPTSGMTDTQYF. Here the CDR3 DNA reads TGTGCCAGCAGTGAACCGACTAGCGGGATGACAGATACGCAGTATTTT.

This sequence joins TRBV28 and TRBJ1-5; D is perhaps TRBD1 (6 bases). This CDR3 spans 14 amino acids. Germline V CDR1 and CDR2: MDHEN, SYDVKM. The V and J ends lost 4 bases and 4 bases respectively, with 11 bases between them. The CDR3 reads CASSSQGGNQPQHF. The CDR3 coding sequence is TGTGCCAGCAGTTCTCAAGGGGGAAATCAGCCCCAGCATTTT.

V is TRBV12-5 and J is TRBJ2-7; 9 nucleotides line up with TRBD1. With V trimmed by 7 bases and J by 2 bases, 9 bases remained unmatched. In germline, CDR1 is LGHNT, CDR2 FRNRAP. The CDR3 consists of 15 residues. The CDR3 region has the DNA TGTGCTAGTGTTGGACAGGGGACCTCAACCTACGAGCAGTACTTC. Protein sequence: CASVGQGTSTYEQYF.

The chain combines TRBV10-1 with TRBJ2-5; no definite D call. CDR1 WNHNN and CDR2 SYGVQD come from the germline V gene (reference sequence). The CDR3 is made up of 15 amino acids. V was cut by 2 bases and J by 0 bases, with 10 bases left in between. The CDR3 DNA reads TGCGCCAGCAGTGAGGGAGCCTATAACCAAGAGACCCAGTACTTC. This sequence encodes CASSEGAYNQETQYF.

The chain combines TRBV18 with TRBJ1-3; D unclear. This CDR3 has 14 residues. Trimming pared 4 bases from V and 2 bases from J, leaving 9 bases between. Germline V gene data show CDR1 as KGHSH and CDR2 as LQKENI. CDR3 protein: CASSLGPAGNTIYF. DNA for the CDR3: TGTGCCAGCTCACTTGGGCCTGCTGGAAACACCATATATTTT.

V is TRBV7-7 and J is TRBJ2-3; tentative D call: TRBD2 (8 bases). Germline CDR1 reads SSHAT; CDR2 reads FNYEAQ (reference sequence). V was shortened by 5 bases and J by 0 bases, with 30 bases between the two germline ends. This CDR3 comprises 21 residues. CDR3 region: CASSGSPTGTEGLVSTDTQYF. As DNA, the CDR3 is TGTGCCAGCAGCGGAAGCCCGACCGGGACAGAGGGACTAGTTAGCACAGATACGCAGTATTTT.

This chain joins TRBV9 and TRBJ2-1; 8 nucleotides agree with TRBD2. J gave up 5 bases and V 4 bases, and 5 bases lay outside the gene matches. Germline CDR1 is SGDLS and CDR2 is YYNGEE. This CDR3 spans 14 amino acids. The CDR3 DNA reads TGTGCCAGCAGCCTCCCGGGGGGGGACAATGAGCAGTTCTTC. Translating it yields CASSLPGGDNEQFF.

V is TRBV7-8 and J is TRBJ2-3, with 10 bases that match TRBD2. Germline loops: CDR1 SGHVS, CDR2 FQNEAQ. The CDR3 has 19 residues. V was pared by 1 base and J by 4 bases, with 14 bases of the junction left unmatched. The CDR3 spells CASSLVYSSGRAGADTQYF. As DNA, the CDR3 is TGTGCCAGCAGCTTAGTTTATTCGAGCGGGAGGGCCGGAGCAGATACGCAGTATTTT. Looking up the rest from reference TRBV7-8 and TRBJ2-3 gives the full variable domain: GAGVSQSPRYKVAKRGQDVALRCDPISGHVSLFWYQQALGQGPEFLTYFQNEAQLDKSGLPSDRFFAERPEGSVSTLKIQRTQQEDSAVYLCASSLVYSSGRAGADTQYFGPGTRLTVL.

The chain employs TRBV7-2 and TRBJ2-3; 7 bases line up with TRBD2. CDR3 size: 16 residues. CDR1 SGHTA and CDR2 FQGNSA come from the germline V gene. After removal of 6 bases from V and 4 bases from J, the junction contained 13 bases not matched to a gene. Here the CDR3 reads CASSPFWGRVADTQYF. The CDR3 bases are TGTGCCAGCAGTCCATTCTGGGGGAGGGTCGCAGATACGCAGTATTTT.

In its sample, this clone was seen once. The chain employs TRBV28 and TRBJ1-1; D gene unclear. The germline V gene encodes CDR1 MDHEN and CDR2 SYDVKM. The CDR3 consists of 12 residues. Trimming pared 4 bases from V and 4 bases from J, leaving 7 bases between. CDR3 protein: CASSSSPTEAFF. In nucleotides, the CDR3 is TGTGCCAGCAGTTCAAGCCCCACTGAAGCTTTCTTT.

This sequence joins TRBV6-6 and TRBJ1-2, with a tentative D call TRBD1 (5 bases). V lost 6 bases, J lost 3 bases, and 14 bases lay in between. The length of the CDR3 is 14 residues. Germline CDR1 MNHNY, CDR2 SVGAGI (reference sequence). In DNA, the CDR3 is TGTGCCAGCAGCTCCGCCGCCAGGGACTATGGCTACACCTTC. This codes for CASSSAARDYGYTF.

The sample holds one count of this clone. The gene calls are TRBV7-2 and TRBJ2-2, with 12 bases identical to TRBD2. V lost 4 bases and J lost 5; bases outside the gene matches: 5. Germline CDR1 is SGHTA and CDR2 is FQGNSA. The CDR3 extends over 16 amino acids. The CDR3 sequence is CASSSSSGRGTGELFF. In nucleotides, the CDR3 is TGTGCCAGCAGCTCCTCTAGCGGGAGGGGAACCGGGGAGCTGTTTTTT.

The chain recombines TRBV11-2 with TRBJ2-4, with 11 bases aligning to TRBD1. This CDR3 spans 13 amino acids. The V segment lost 1 base and the J segment 13 bases; nucleotides outside the gene matches: 3. The germline gives CDR1 SGHAT, CDR2 FQNNGV. The CDR3 coding sequence is TGTGCCAGCAGCTTAGGGGGGGACAGGGGGCAGTACTTC. The encoded protein is CASSLGGDRGQYF.

This clone was picked up a small number of times. V gene TRBV19 combines with J gene TRBJ2-1; D call uncertain. The V and J ends lost 0 bases and 6 bases respectively, with 9 bases between them. The CDR3 sequence is 14 residues long. Per the germline V gene, CDR1 is LNHDA and CDR2 is SQIVND (reference sequence). Here the CDR3 DNA reads TGTGCCAGTAGTATAGATGGGCGTCCCAATGAGCAGTTCTTC. Protein product: CASSIDGRPNEQFF. Full variable domain (remainder filled in from reference TRBV19 and TRBJ2-1): DGGITQSPKYLFRKEGQNVTLSCEQNLNHDAMYWYRQDPGQGLRLIYYSQIVNDFQKGDIAEGYSVSREKKESFPLTVTSAQKNPTAFYLCASSIDGRPNEQFFGPGTRLTVL.

This chain links TRBV30 with TRBJ2-7, with D unclear. CDR1 is GTSNPN, CDR2 SVGIG, per germline (reference sequence). The CDR3 contains 10 residues. V lost 0 bases and J lost 6, with 3 bases in between. CDR3 DNA: TGTGCCTGGAGTGTCTCCGAGCAGTACTTC. It translates to CAWSVSEQYF.

CDR3 region: CASWASGANVLTF. CDR3 coding DNA: TGTGCCAGCTGGGCCTCTGGGGCCAACGTCCTGACTTTC. The genes are TRBV6-5 and TRBJ2-6; D gene unclear. Trimming stripped 8 bases from V and 0 bases from J, with 5 bases between. The CDR3 contains 13 residues. Germline V CDR1 and CDR2: MNHEY, SVGAGI.

The gene calls are TRBV28 and TRBJ2-7; maybe TRBD2 (5 bases). There are 12 residues in the CDR3. Deletions cut 2 bases from V and 3 bases from J, with 5 bases between. Germline values: CDR1 MDHEN, CDR2 SYDVKM. The CDR3 region has the DNA TGTGCCAGCAGTTTAGCGGGCTACGAGCAGTACTTC. It specifies CASSLAGYEQYF.

V usage is TRBV6-6 and J usage is TRBJ2-1; D might be TRBD1 (7 bases). The CDR3 loop spans 15 amino acids. From germline, CDR1 is MNHNY and CDR2 SVGAGI (reference sequence). Trimming removed 9 bases from V and 2 bases from J, with 17 bases in between. In nucleotides, the CDR3 is TGTGCCAGTTCCAGGGGGGCTAGCGCCTACAATGAGCAGTTCTTC. Amino acid sequence: CASSRGASAYNEQFF.